This TCR beta chain was captured in a study of vaccination effects on CD4 cells after COVID-19. The junction had 4 bases not matched to a gene; V was cut back by 3 bases and J by 5 bases. Germline lookup yields CDR1 LNHDA and CDR2 SQIVND (reference sequence). The CDR3 contains 15 residues. To note about this clone: Its cognate antigen is unknown.

TCRdb keeps only in-frame clones here, not all; method: immunoSEQ multiplex PCR. The sample has 20,000 to 30,000 clones, roughly 85% seen once. Overall study findings and caveats: Marked clonal contraction of both clone types appeared late after vaccination.

ViraFEST used viral peptide pools to expand antigen-specific CD4+ T cells before sequencing. Subsequent to a culture period of 10 to 11 days, CD4+ T cells were isolated. Vaccine administered to participants consisted of two doses of either BNT162b2 or mRNA-1273. Sequenced here: CD4+ T cells from PBMCs cultured with SARS-CoV-2 spike peptides, sampled after COVID-19 vaccination. This TCR derives from a human donor who received a COVID-19 vaccine. Some clones in this sample may be carry-over from other donors' samples. The gene calls are TRBV19 and TRBJ2-3, with TRBD1 identical over 11 bases. CDR3 DNA: TGTGCCAGTAGTATGCGGACAGGGGGCATAGATACGCAGTATTTT. Translated: CASSMRTGGIDTQYF.